The 27 T cell receptor beta chains reported below all come from one sample, sequenced in a study of human T cells and chemical hapten exposure. Time point given: pre-sensitization, week 0. This sample's treatment: therapeutic diphenylcyclopropenone sensitization with weekly scalp DPC. MiXCR, run by TCRdb on the RACE reads, gives a single entry per CDR3 protein. The sample records over 300,000 distinct CDR3 sequences, approximately 5% being singletons. This specimen was whole blood, taken in connection with sensitization to the hapten diphenylcyclopropenone (DPC). Every receptor here comes from a woman aged 45-65 years with alopecia areata. Some clones in this sample may be carry-over from other donors' samples.

This clonotype was counted ten times or more. V is TRBV7-2 and J is TRBJ1-5; no reliable D call. V was shortened by 6 bases and J by 2 bases, with 11 bases between the two germline ends. This CDR3 is built from 14 residues. CDR1 is SGHTA, CDR2 FQGNSA, per germline. This chain's CDR3 is CASSPDGGNQPQHF. The CDR3 nucleotides read TGTGCCAGCAGTCCTGATGGGGGCAATCAGCCCCAGCATTTT.

V gene TRBV10-2 combines with J gene TRBJ1-2; tentatively, D is TRBD1 (5 bases). This CDR3 contains 16 residues. V was pared by 2 bases and J by 4 bases, with 17 bases between. Germline V gene lookup returns CDR1 WSHSY and CDR2 SAAADI. The CDR3 loop is CASSEVLRDPFYGYTF. The DNA of the CDR3 is TGCGCCAGCAGTGAGGTCCTCCGGGACCCTTTCTATGGCTACACCTTC.

This clonotype was seen at least ten times. This chain connects TRBV15 to TRBJ1-2; 7 bases line up with TRBD1. Germline V gene data show CDR1 as LNHNV and CDR2 as YYDKDF (reference sequence). The CDR3 covers 15 residues. V was pared by 3 bases and J by 0 bases, with 4 bases of the junction left unmatched. The CDR3 DNA follows: TGTGCCACCAGCAGGGGGACAGTAGCTAACTATGGCTACACCTTC. Protein sequence: CATSRGTVANYGYTF.

This clonotype was observed at least ten times. The V call is TRBV5-1, the J call TRBJ2-5; possible D gene TRBD1, 5 bases. V dropped 2 bases and J dropped 2 bases, with 10 bases sitting between them. CDR3 length: 14 amino acids. Germline-derived CDR1 and CDR2 are SGHRS and YFSETQ. The CDR3 loop reads CASSFVGQQETQYF. DNA of the CDR3: TGCGCCAGCAGCTTCGTGGGGCAACAAGAGACCCAGTACTTC.

This clonotype was detected ten times or more. The V and J genes are TRBV3-1 and TRBJ1-2; D ambiguous. Germline lookup yields CDR1 LGHDT and CDR2 YNNKEL (reference sequence). Trimming pared 0 bases from V and 14 bases from J, leaving 16 bases between. The CDR3 loop spans 13 amino acids. DNA of the CDR3: TGTGCCAGCAGCCAAGACCGGCACCTGGCGAGAACCTTC. Translation: CASSQDRHLARTF.

The V gene is TRBV20-1, the J gene TRBJ1-3; D not certain. The CDR3 is made up of 14 amino acids. Trimming removed 5 bases at V and 0 bases at J, with 11 bases between. Germline V CDR1 and CDR2: DFQATT, SNEGSKA (reference sequence). CDR3 sequence: CSAGVGSSGNTIYF. The CDR3 DNA follows: TGCAGTGCTGGGGTCGGGAGCTCTGGAAACACCATATATTTT.

The rearrangement joins TRBV7-2 to TRBJ1-2, with D uncertain. The germline gives CDR1 SGHTA, CDR2 FQGNSA. V lost 1 base to trimming and J lost 3 bases, with 9 bases between them. The CDR3 extends over 14 amino acids. CDR3 nucleotides: TGTGCCAGCAGCTTAGGCGAGATGCACTATGGCTACACCTTC. It codes for CASSLGEMHYGYTF.

This clonotype has ten or more counts. The rearrangement joins TRBV7-9 to TRBJ2-3; 7 bases agree with TRBD2. The CDR3 consists of 14 residues. Germline lookup yields CDR1 SEHNR and CDR2 FQNEAQ (reference sequence). Here the CDR3 DNA reads TGTGTCCTTACCCGGGAGGTTAGCACAGATACGCAGTATTTT. Translating gives CVLTREVSTDTQYF.

This clonotype has more than one count but fewer than ten. This chain connects TRBV30 to TRBJ2-5; D perhaps matches TRBD2 (5 bases). CDR3 size: 12 residues. Germline-derived CDR1 and CDR2 are GTSNPN and SVGIG (reference sequence). The V end lost 7 bases, the J end lost 5 bases, and 14 bases lay between the germline ends. In nucleotides, the CDR3 is TGTGCCTTGGATTCCGGGGTGGAGACCCAGTACTTC. Residues: CALDSGVETQYF.

This clonotype was seen more than once but under ten times. CDR3 region: CASSVVSLRPKSTDTQYF. CDR3 nucleotide sequence: TGTGCCAGCAGCGTAGTTTCATTGCGACCCAAGAGCACAGATACGCAGTATTTT. V is TRBV9 and J is TRBJ2-3; D is uncertain. The CDR3 has 18 amino acids. V lost 0 bases and J lost 0, with 17 bases in between. In germline, CDR1 is SGDLS, CDR2 YYNGEE.

This clonotype was picked up many times. The rearrangement links TRBV7-8 to TRBJ2-1; tentative D call: TRBD2 (6 bases). Per germline, CDR1 SGHVS and CDR2 FQNEAQ. V shed 9 bases and J shed 0 bases, with 18 bases lying between them. The CDR3 is 16 residues long. CDR3 in DNA: TGTGCCAGTATCAAACTAGGGAGGAGCTCCTACAATGAGCAGTTCTTC. Translation: CASIKLGRSSYNEQFF.

Worth noting for this clonotype: A far larger clone differs by one base, so this is likely a read error. The chain recombines TRBV9 with TRBJ2-1; D gene unclear. Per the germline V gene, CDR1 is SGDLS and CDR2 is YYNGEE. The CDR3 sequence is 12 residues long. The CDR3 DNA reads TGTGTCAGCAGCCCCGGGTACAATGAGCAGTTCTTC. It codes for CVSSPGYNEQFF.

This clonotype has more than one count but fewer than ten. The V call is TRBV10-3, the J call TRBJ2-7; D is unclear. The CDR3 is 11 residues long. Germline assignment: CDR1 ENHRY and CDR2 SYGVKD. The V end lost 6 bases, the J end lost 4 bases, and 7 bases lay between the germline ends. CDR3 sequence: CAISPQYEQYF. The CDR3 DNA reads as TGTGCCATCAGCCCGCAATACGAGCAGTACTTC.

This clonotype was seen ten or more times. The chain uses TRBV3-1 and TRBJ2-7, with D perhaps matching TRBD1 or TRBD2 (5 bases each). Germline V lookup: CDR1 LGHDT, CDR2 YNNKEL (reference sequence). This CDR3 comprises 16 residues. Trimming shortened V by 0 bases and J by 4 bases, and 16 bases separated the two germline ends. The CDR3 DNA reads as TGTGCCAGCAGCCAAGATTTGGGACGGTTAAATTACGAGCAGTACTTC. Residues: CASSQDLGRLNYEQYF.

Concerning this clonotype: A read error may be the cause here, since a much bigger clone is one base away. J is TRBJ2-7 and V is TRBV9; TRBD1 matches 8 bases. Germline V CDR1 and CDR2: SGDLS, YYNGEE. The CDR3 has 15 residues. CDR3 DNA sequence: TGTGCCAGCAGCCTCGGTGGACAGGGCTTTTACGTGCAGTACTTC. It specifies CASSLGGQGFYVQYF.

The chain is built from TRBV7-9 and TRBJ1-5, with TRBD1 matching 7 bases. CDR1 is SEHNR and CDR2 is FQNEAQ in the germline V gene (reference sequence). This CDR3 is built from 16 residues. Trimming removed 5 bases from V and 6 bases from J; junction bases left unmatched: 13. In DNA form, the CDR3 reads TGTGCCAGCAGCCCCTCGGGGCAGGGGGTTGCTCAGCCCCAGCATTTT. Translating it yields CASSPSGQGVAQPQHF.

This clonotype was observed at least ten times. The chain has TRBV20-1 and TRBJ2-2, with TRBD2 identical over 10 bases. The germline V gene encodes CDR1 DFQATT and CDR2 SNEGSKA (reference sequence). V dropped 1 base and J dropped 4; count of bases not matched to a gene: 0. The CDR3 covers 14 residues. The CDR3 spells CSARVAGGTGELFF. The CDR3 bases are TGCAGTGCTAGAGTAGCGGGGGGCACCGGGGAGCTGTTTTTT.

In this sample, this clonotype turned up a few times. The J gene is TRBJ2-1, the V gene TRBV7-9; 8 bases are a match to TRBD2. There are 17 residues in the CDR3. The trim removed 1 base at V and 2 bases at J, leaving 7 bases unmatched. CDR1 SEHNR and CDR2 FQNEAQ come from the germline V gene (reference sequence). The CDR3 region is CASSLEGSGRAYNEQFF. The CDR3 DNA is TGTGCCAGCAGCTTAGAGGGCAGCGGGAGAGCCTACAATGAGCAGTTCTTC.

This clonotype was observed at least ten times. The V and J genes are TRBV20-1 and TRBJ2-7; D uncertain. V gave up 1 base and J gave up 2 bases, with 18 bases separating them. This CDR3 is 16 amino acids long. The germline gives CDR1 DFQATT, CDR2 SNEGSKA (reference sequence). In nucleotides, the CDR3 is TGCAGTGCTAGAGGCTATTATGGCGTCTCCACCTACGAGCAGTACTTC. It translates to CSARGYYGVSTYEQYF.

The chain joins TRBV4-2 to TRBJ1-1, with a possible D match to TRBD1 (5 bases). The CDR3 has 15 residues. Germline V gives CDR1 LGHNA, CDR2 YNFKEQ. V dropped 3 bases and J dropped 3 bases, with 14 bases sitting between them. The CDR3 DNA reads TGTGCCAGCAGCCATGTTCTCTGGGGGGACACTGAAGCTTTCTTT. It codes for CASSHVLWGDTEAFF.

The chain is built from TRBV11-2 and TRBJ2-5; D remains unclear. CDR3 length: 12 amino acids. Germline CDR1 SGHAT, CDR2 FQNNGV. Between the trimmed V and J ends, which lost 5 bases and 5 bases, there was a span of 9 bases. CDR3 loop: CASSPELETQYF. DNA for the CDR3: TGTGCCAGCAGCCCGGAGTTGGAGACCCAGTACTTC.

This clonotype was seen at least ten times. This chain uses TRBV28 with TRBJ2-3; 9 nucleotides match TRBD2. CDR3 length: 14 amino acids. The J segment lost 10 bases and the V segment lost 7 bases, leaving 12 bases of the junction unmatched. The germline gives CDR1 MDHEN, CDR2 SYDVKM. The DNA of the CDR3 is TGTGCCAGCACCCTTAGCGGGAGAGGGTCCGCGCAGTATTTT. This translates into CASTLSGRGSAQYF.

This clonotype was seen a few times. The CDR3 coding sequence is TGTGCCAGCACGGGTCGGACAGTGAGGAATTCACCCCTCCACTTT. Encoded protein: CASTGRTVRNSPLHF. The chain uses TRBV6-1 and TRBJ1-6; D is possibly TRBD1 (6 bases). Trimming took 7 bases from V and 7 from J, leaving 17 bases between them. The CDR3 loop spans 15 amino acids. In germline, CDR1 is MNHNS, CDR2 SASEGT.

This clonotype was seen ten or more times. V is TRBV20-1 and J is TRBJ2-7; 9 bases agree with TRBD1. CDR3 size: 13 residues. The trim removed 5 bases at V and 6 bases at J, leaving 8 bases unmatched. Germline-derived CDR1 and CDR2 are DFQATT and SNEGSKA (reference sequence). DNA for the CDR3: TGCAGTGCTTTCCGACAGGGGGGCTTCGAGCAGTACTTC. Translating it yields CSAFRQGGFEQYF.

This clonotype appeared many times. The chain employs TRBV5-1 and TRBJ2-4; 12 positions agree with TRBD1. This CDR3 contains 16 residues. Trimming cost V 0 bases and J 9 bases; bases outside gene matches: 7. CDR1 is SGHRS and CDR2 is YFSETQ in the germline V gene. CDR3 sequence reads: CASSLEGQGARAIQYF. CDR3 DNA sequence: TGCGCCAGCAGCTTGGAGGGACAGGGGGCGCGAGCCATTCAGTACTTC. Using reference TRBV5-1 and TRBJ2-4 for the parts outside the CDR3, the full variable domain is KAGVTQTPRYLIKTRGQQVTLSCSPISGHRSVSWYQQTPGQGLQFLFEYFSETQRNKGNFPGRFSGRQFSNSRSEMNVSTLELGDSALYLCASSLEGQGARAIQYFGAGTRLSVL.

This clonotype has ten or more counts. The genes are TRBV28 and TRBJ2-7; D assignment may be TRBD1 or TRBD2 (5 bases each). Germline V gene lookup returns CDR1 MDHEN and CDR2 SYDVKM. The CDR3 covers 16 residues. The V and J ends lost 1 base and 6 bases respectively, with 19 bases between them. The DNA of the CDR3 is TGTGCCAGCAGTTTATTAAAACCCGGGACCCCCGGCGAGCAGTACTTC. Its protein product is CASSLLKPGTPGEQYF.

Many counts were recorded for this clonotype. V gene TRBV7-6 combines with J gene TRBJ2-3; 14 bases are shared with TRBD2. The CDR3 is 16 amino acids. Germline V gene lookup returns CDR1 SGHVS and CDR2 FNYEAQ. The V segment lost 5 bases and the J segment 3 bases; nucleotides outside the gene matches: 4. Here the CDR3 reads CASSPGTSGRTDTQYF. The CDR3 DNA is TGTGCCAGCAGCCCCGGGACTAGCGGGAGAACAGATACGCAGTATTTT.